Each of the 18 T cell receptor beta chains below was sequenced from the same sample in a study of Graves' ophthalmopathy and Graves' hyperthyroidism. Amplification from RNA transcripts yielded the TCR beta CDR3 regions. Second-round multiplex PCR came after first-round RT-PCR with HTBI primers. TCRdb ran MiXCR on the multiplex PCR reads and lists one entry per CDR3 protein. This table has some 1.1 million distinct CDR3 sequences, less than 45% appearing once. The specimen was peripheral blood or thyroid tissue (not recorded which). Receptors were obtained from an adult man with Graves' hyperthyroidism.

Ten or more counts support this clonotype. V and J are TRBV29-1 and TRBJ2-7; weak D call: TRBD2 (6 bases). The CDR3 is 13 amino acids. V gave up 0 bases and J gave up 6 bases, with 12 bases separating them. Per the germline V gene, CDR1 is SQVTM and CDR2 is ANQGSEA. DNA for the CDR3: TGCAGCGTTGAAGATGGGGGGACGTTCGAGCAGTACTTC. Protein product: CSVEDGGTFEQYF.

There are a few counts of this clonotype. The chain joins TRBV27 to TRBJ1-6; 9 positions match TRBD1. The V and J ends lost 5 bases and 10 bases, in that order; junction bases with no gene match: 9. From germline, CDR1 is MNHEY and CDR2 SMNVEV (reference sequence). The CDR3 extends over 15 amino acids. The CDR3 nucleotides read TGTGCCAGCAGTATTGGGACAGGGATGTTATCACCCCTCCACTTT. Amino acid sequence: CASSIGTGMLSPLHF.

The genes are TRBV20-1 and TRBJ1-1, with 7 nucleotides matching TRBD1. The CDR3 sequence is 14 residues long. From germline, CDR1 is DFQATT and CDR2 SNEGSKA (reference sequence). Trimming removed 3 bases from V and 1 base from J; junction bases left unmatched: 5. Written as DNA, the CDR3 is TGCAGTGCTAGGCGGGGACAGTCGAACACTGAAGCTTTCTTT. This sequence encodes CSARRGQSNTEAFF.

The CDR3 DNA reads as TGTGCCAGCAGCGTTAAGGGGACTCGGAACTCCTACGAGCAGTACTTC. This gives the protein CASSVKGTRNSYEQYF. The rearrangement uses TRBV7-6 and TRBJ2-7; D is possibly TRBD2 (6 bases). The V end was cut by 5 bases, the J end by 0 bases, with 17 bases between. The CDR3 consists of 16 residues. Per germline, CDR1 SGHVS and CDR2 FNYEAQ. The complete variable domain, with remaining parts taken from reference TRBV7-6 and TRBJ2-7, reads GAGVSQSPRYKVTKRGQDVALRCDPISGHVSLYWYRQALGQGPEFLTYFNYEAQQDKSGLPNDRFSAERPEGSISTLTIQRTEQRDSAMYRCASSVKGTRNSYEQYFGPGTRLTVT.

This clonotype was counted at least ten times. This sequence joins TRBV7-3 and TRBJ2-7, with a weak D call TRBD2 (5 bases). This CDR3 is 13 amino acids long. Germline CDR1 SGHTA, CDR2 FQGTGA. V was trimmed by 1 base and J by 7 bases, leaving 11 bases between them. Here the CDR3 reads CASSLNTRGEQYF. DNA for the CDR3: TGTGCCAGCAGCTTAAACACACGAGGGGAGCAGTACTTC.

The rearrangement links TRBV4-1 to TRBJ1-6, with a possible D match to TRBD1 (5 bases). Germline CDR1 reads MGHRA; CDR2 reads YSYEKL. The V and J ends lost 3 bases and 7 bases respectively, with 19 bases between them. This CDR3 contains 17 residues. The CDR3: CASSHPLGHSGNSPLHF. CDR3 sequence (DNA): TGCGCCAGCAGCCACCCCCTGGGGCATTCCGGGAATTCACCCCTCCACTTT.

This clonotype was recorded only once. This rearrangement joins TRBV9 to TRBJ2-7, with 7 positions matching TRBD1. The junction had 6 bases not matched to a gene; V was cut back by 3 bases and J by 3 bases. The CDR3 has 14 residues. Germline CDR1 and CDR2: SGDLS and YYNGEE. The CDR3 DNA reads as TGTGCCAGCAGCGCGACAGGGTTATTCTACGAGCAGTACTTC. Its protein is CASSATGLFYEQYF.

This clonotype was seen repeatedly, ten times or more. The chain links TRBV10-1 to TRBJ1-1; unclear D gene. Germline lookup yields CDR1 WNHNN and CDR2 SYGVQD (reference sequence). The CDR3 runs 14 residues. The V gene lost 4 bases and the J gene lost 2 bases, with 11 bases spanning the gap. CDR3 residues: CASSGESSNTEAFF. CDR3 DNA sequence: TGCGCCAGCAGTGGCGAGTCGAGCAACACTGAAGCTTTCTTT.

The CDR3 is CASSRQGSDGYTF. CDR3 bases: TGTGCCAGCAGCCGACAGGGTTCGGATGGCTACACCTTC. The J gene is TRBJ1-2, the V gene TRBV3-1, with TRBD1 matching over 7 bases. Germline CDR1 and CDR2: LGHDT and YNNKEL (reference sequence). V trimming: 4 bases; J trimming: 6 bases; junction bases outside the gene matches: 5. This CDR3 has 13 residues.

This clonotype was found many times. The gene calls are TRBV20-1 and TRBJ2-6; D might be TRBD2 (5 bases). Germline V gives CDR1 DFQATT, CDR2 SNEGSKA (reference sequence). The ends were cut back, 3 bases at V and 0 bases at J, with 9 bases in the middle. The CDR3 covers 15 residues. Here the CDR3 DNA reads TGCAGTGCTAGGGACTCCGGCTCTGGGGCCAACGTCCTGACTTTC. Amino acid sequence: CSARDSGSGANVLTF.

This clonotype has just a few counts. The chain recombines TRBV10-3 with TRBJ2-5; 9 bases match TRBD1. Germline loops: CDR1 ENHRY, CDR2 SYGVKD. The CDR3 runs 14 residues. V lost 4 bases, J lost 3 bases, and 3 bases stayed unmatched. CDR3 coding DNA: TGTGCCATCAGTGGTGGGACAGGGAAAGAGACCCAGTACTTC. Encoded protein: CAISGGTGKETQYF.

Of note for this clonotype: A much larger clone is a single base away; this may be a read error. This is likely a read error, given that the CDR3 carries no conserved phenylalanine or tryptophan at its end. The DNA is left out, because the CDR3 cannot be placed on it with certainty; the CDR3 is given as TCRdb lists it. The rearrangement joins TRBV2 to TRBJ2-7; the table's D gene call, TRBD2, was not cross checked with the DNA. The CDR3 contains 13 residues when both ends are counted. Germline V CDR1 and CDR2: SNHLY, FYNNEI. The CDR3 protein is CASSTRTSGVVEA.

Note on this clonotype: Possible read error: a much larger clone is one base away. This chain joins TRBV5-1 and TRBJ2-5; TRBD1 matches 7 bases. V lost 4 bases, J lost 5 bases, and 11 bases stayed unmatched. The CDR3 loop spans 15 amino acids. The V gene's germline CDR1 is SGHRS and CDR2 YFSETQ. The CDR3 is CASSPYRGSLETQYF. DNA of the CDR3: TGCGCCAGCAGCCCATACAGGGGATCCCTCGAGACCCAGTACTTC.

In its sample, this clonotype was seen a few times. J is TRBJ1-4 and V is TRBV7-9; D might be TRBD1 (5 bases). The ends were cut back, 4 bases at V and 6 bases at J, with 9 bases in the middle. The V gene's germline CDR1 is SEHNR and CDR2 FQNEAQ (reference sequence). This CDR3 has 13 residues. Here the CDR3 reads CASSSGRHEKLFF. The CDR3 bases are TGTGCCAGCAGCTCGGGGCGACATGAAAAACTGTTTTTT.

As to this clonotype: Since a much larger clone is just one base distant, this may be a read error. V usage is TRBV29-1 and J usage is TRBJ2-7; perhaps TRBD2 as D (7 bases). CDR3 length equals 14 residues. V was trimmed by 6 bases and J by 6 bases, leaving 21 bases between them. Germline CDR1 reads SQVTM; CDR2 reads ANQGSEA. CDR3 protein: CSVRGGGRIIEQYF. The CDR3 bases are TGCAGCGTCAGGGGCGGCGGGAGAATAATCGAGCAGTACTTC.

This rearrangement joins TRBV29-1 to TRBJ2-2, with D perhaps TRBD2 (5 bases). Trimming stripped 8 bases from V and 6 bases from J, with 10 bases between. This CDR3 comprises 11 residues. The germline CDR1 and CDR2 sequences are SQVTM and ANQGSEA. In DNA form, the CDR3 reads TGCAGCAGGAAGGACTCCGGGGAGCTGTTTTTT. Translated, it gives CSRKDSGELFF.

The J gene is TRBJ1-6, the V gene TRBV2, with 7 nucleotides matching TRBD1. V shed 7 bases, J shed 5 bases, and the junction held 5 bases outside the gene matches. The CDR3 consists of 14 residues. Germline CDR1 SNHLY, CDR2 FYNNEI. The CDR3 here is CASNNRGNNSPLHF. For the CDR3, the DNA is TGTGCCAGCAATAACAGGGGTAATAATTCACCCCTCCACTTT.

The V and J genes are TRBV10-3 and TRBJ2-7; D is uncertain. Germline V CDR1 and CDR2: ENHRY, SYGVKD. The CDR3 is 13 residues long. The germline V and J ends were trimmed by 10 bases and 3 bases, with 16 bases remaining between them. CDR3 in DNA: TGTGCCACTGGGGTCTTGGCGGTCTACGAGCAGTACTTC. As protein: CATGVLAVYEQYF.